Below, 18 T cell receptor beta chains from the same sample are listed, as sequenced in a study of T cell responses to AZD1222 COVID-19 vaccine. The method was immunoSEQ multiplex PCR; TCRdb's version includes in-frame clones alone and lacks a portion of them. The sample records under 110,000 clones, 80% to 95% being singletons. The specimen was peripheral blood, collected 28 days after the second AZD1222 dose. The receptors shown here come from an adult who received the AZD1222 COVID-19 vaccine.

V is TRBV6-5 and J is TRBJ2-5; 8 nucleotides align to TRBD1. V gave up 7 bases and J gave up 2 bases; unmatched junction bases: 9. The CDR3 is 15 amino acids. Germline V gene data show CDR1 as MNHEY and CDR2 as SVGAGI. The CDR3 nucleotides read TGTGCCAGCACCGACGAACGACAGGGGCAAGAGACCCAGTACTTC. It yields the protein CASTDERQGQETQYF.

This clone was observed a single time. The chain couples TRBV19 to TRBJ2-3; TRBD2 is a possible D gene (5 bases). Germline V gene lookup returns CDR1 LNHDA and CDR2 SQIVND (reference sequence). Trimming cost V 9 bases and J 2 bases, with 15 bases left between them. This CDR3 comprises 14 residues. CDR3 sequence reads: CASCGGGNTDTQYF. CDR3 DNA sequence: TGTGCCAGCTGTGGCGGAGGAAACACAGATACGCAGTATTTT.

V usage is TRBV7-3 and J usage is TRBJ2-1, with D unclear. The V gene's germline CDR1 is SGHTA and CDR2 FQGTGA. Between the trimmed V and J ends, which lost 2 bases and 7 bases, there was a span of 12 bases. The CDR3 extends over 14 amino acids. In nucleotides, the CDR3 is TGTGCCAGCAGCTTAGGATACGGGCGGAATGAGCAGTTCTTC. Protein product: CASSLGYGRNEQFF.

The J gene is TRBJ2-7, the V gene TRBV6-5, with 8 bases that match TRBD2. This CDR3 has 14 residues. Germline values: CDR1 MNHEY, CDR2 SVGAGI. The V gene end was trimmed by 7 bases and the J gene end by 4 bases; junction bases not matched to a gene: 9. The CDR3 sequence: CASTPGGTSYEQYF. The CDR3 nucleotides are TGTGCCAGCACTCCCGGAGGGACTAGTTACGAGCAGTACTTC.

This chain uses TRBV4-2 with TRBJ1-5; no firm D call. V was shortened by 1 base and J by 7 bases, with 5 bases between the two germline ends. The V gene's germline CDR1 is LGHNA and CDR2 YNFKEQ. This CDR3 is built from 12 residues. The CDR3 loop reads CASSQVGQPQHF. DNA of the CDR3: TGTGCCAGCAGCCAAGTCGGACAGCCCCAGCATTTT.

J is TRBJ1-1 and V is TRBV5-8; D gene uncertain. With 4 bases removed from V and 11 bases from J, the gap between germline ends came to 18 bases. The CDR3 is 13 residues long. Germline assignment: CDR1 SGHTS and CDR2 YDEGEE. In nucleotides, the CDR3 is TGTGCCAGCAGCCCAGTCCCCGAAACGGCGGCTTTCTTT. It specifies CASSPVPETAAFF.

This clone appeared once. The rearrangement uses TRBV19 and TRBJ1-5; a possible D gene is TRBD1 (6 bases). V lost 5 bases and J 2 bases, leaving 10 bases between the germline ends. CDR3 length: 14 amino acids. The V gene's germline CDR1 is LNHDA and CDR2 SQIVND (reference sequence). In nucleotides, the CDR3 is TGTGCCAGTAGTGTGACAGGTGGCAATCAGCCCCAGCATTTT. Translated, it gives CASSVTGGNQPQHF.

This chain joins TRBV7-9 and TRBJ1-1; a weak D match, TRBD1 (5 bases). This CDR3 comprises 15 residues. Trimming pared 2 bases from V and 3 bases from J, leaving 13 bases between. Germline-derived CDR1 and CDR2 are SEHNR and FQNEAQ (reference sequence). The CDR3 coding sequence is TGTGCCAGCAGCTTACTTGGGGTGGGGGACACTGAAGCTTTCTTT. This codes for CASSLLGVGDTEAFF.

The chain carries TRBV6-5 and TRBJ1-5; D unresolved. Per germline, CDR1 MNHEY and CDR2 SVGAGI. There are 14 residues in the CDR3. Trimming took 0 bases from V and 6 from J, leaving 9 bases between them. CDR3 bases: TGTGCCAGCAGTTACTCGTGGTCAGGTCAGCCCCAGCATTTT. It translates to CASSYSWSGQPQHF.

V is TRBV20-1 and J is TRBJ2-1, with a possible D match to TRBD1 (5 bases). Germline V gene sequence: CDR1 DFQATT, CDR2 SNEGSKA (reference sequence). This CDR3 has 11 amino acids. The V end was cut by 6 bases, the J end by 9 bases, with 12 bases between. This chain's CDR3 is CSAITQGEQFF. The CDR3 DNA follows: TGCAGTGCAATAACTCAGGGTGAGCAGTTCTTC.

This clone occurred once. The chain employs TRBV9 and TRBJ1-2; D is unresolved. The V and J ends lost 0 bases and 8 bases respectively, with 8 bases between them. Germline V gene lookup returns CDR1 SGDLS and CDR2 YYNGEE. The CDR3 contains 12 residues. The CDR3 sequence: CASSVGENGYTF. CDR3 in DNA: TGTGCCAGCAGCGTAGGAGAGAACGGCTACACCTTC.

The V and J genes are TRBV10-3 and TRBJ1-5; D gene uncertain. This CDR3 contains 14 residues. Germline CDR1 ENHRY, CDR2 SYGVKD. The V and J ends lost 4 bases and 3 bases respectively, with 10 bases between them. The CDR3 DNA follows: TGTGCCATCAGTGGGCAGGCCGACAATCAGCCCCAGCATTTT. Its translation is CAISGQADNQPQHF.

V is TRBV2 and J is TRBJ2-7; D is possibly TRBD1 (5 bases). The germline V gene encodes CDR1 SNHLY and CDR2 FYNNEI. V lost 7 bases to trimming and J lost 0 bases, with 7 bases between them. The CDR3 has 12 residues. CDR3: CASKGNSYEQYF. As DNA, the CDR3 is TGTGCCAGCAAGGGGAACTCCTACGAGCAGTACTTC.

This sequence joins TRBV12-3 or TRBV12-4 and TRBJ2-1, with D unresolved. With 8 bases removed from V and 0 bases from J, the gap between germline ends came to 8 bases. The CDR3 has 13 amino acids. CDR3 residues: CASRADSYNEQFF. CDR3 DNA: TGTGCCAGCCGGGCCGACTCCTACAATGAGCAGTTCTTC.

The genes are TRBV5-6 and TRBJ1-5; D may be TRBD1 (6 bases). The CDR3 length is 14 residues. Trimming cost V 3 bases and J 3 bases, with 10 bases left between them. CDR1 is SGHDT, CDR2 YYEEEE, per germline. The CDR3: CASSSGHSNQPQHF. As DNA, the CDR3 is TGTGCCAGCAGCTCGGGACACTCCAATCAGCCCCAGCATTTT.

V is TRBV3-1 (or the pseudogene TRBV3-2) and J is TRBJ2-3; TRBD2 agrees at 13 bases. CDR1 is LGHDT and CDR2 is YNNKEL in the germline V gene (reference sequence). J lost 5 bases, V lost 6 bases, and 8 bases had no gene match. The CDR3 loop spans 16 amino acids. The CDR3 loop reads CASRRTSGGFGDTQYF. CDR3 coding DNA: TGTGCCAGCAGACGGACTAGCGGGGGATTTGGAGATACGCAGTATTTT.

This clone was picked up a small number of times. The chain employs TRBV29-1 and TRBJ1-2; the D is unclear. The germline gives CDR1 SQVTM, CDR2 ANQGSEA. Trimming pared 3 bases from V and 8 bases from J, leaving 19 bases between. CDR3 length: 14 residues. CDR3 DNA: TGCAGCGTTGATTCCCCCACCAAAAAAGAAGGCTACACCTTC. It encodes CSVDSPTKKEGYTF. The full variable domain, with the rest looked up from reference TRBV29-1 and TRBJ1-2, is SAVISQKPSRDICQRGTSLTIQCQVDSQVTMMFWYRQQPGQSLTLIATANQGSEATYESGFVIDKFPISRPNLTFSTLTVSNMSPEDSSIYLCSVDSPTKKEGYTFGSGTRLTVV.

The sample holds one count of this clone. The chain joins TRBV30 to TRBJ1-6, with D possibly matching TRBD1 (6 bases). CDR3 length: 16 amino acids. Germline CDR1 reads GTSNPN; CDR2 reads SVGIG (reference sequence). The CDR3 nucleotides read TGTGCTCCAAAAAGAGGGGGTAGGGACTATAATTCACCCCTCCACTTT. It translates to CAPKRGGRDYNSPLHF.